A single T cell receptor beta chain is shown here with its context. Authors' analysis steps: Estimation of nucleated cell counts was performed using reference gene primer amplification. Only in-frame clones appear in the TCRdb table, and some are missing; sequencing was by immunoSEQ multiplex PCR. For V, J and clone size, that table is used; D and trimming come from the DNA. The sample lists 180,000 or so clones; about 86% were seen once. These data originate in a study of blood T cell repertoires in COVID-19. Study at large: COVID-19 samples collected from the United States, Italy and Spain covered acute and convalescent phases. Sources were T cells, B-cell-depleted T cells, or PBMCs; the material itself was cDNA or gDNA.

The sequenced material came from peripheral blood. The TCR comes from a human donor with acute or convalescent COVID-19. The donor label of this sample is uncertain.

The CDR3 DNA sequence: TGTGCCAGCAGCTCGTACGGGACTAACAATGAGCAGTTCTTC. Amino acids: CASSSYGTNNEQFF. V and J are TRBV11-3 and TRBJ2-1, with 7 bases identical to TRBD2. V lost 4 bases, J lost 5 bases, and 5 bases stayed unmatched. CDR3 size: 14 residues. The germline gives CDR1 SGHNT, CDR2 YENEEA.